A single sample is the source of the 21 T cell receptor beta chains below, sequenced in a study of cytomegalovirus exposure and HLA in healthy donors. Primers for the PCR totalled 60 Vbeta and 13 Jbeta. Clones were sequenced by immunoSEQ multiplex PCR, and TCRdb holds only the in-frame ones, with some missing. The repertoire includes approximately 170,000 clones, over 70% of them detected once, and roughly 1.4% sits in the top ten. The sample comprised PBMCs. The receptor source for this set is a man aged 45-60 years in good health and CMV-seropositive.

Written as DNA, the CDR3 is TGTGCCAGCAGCTTAAGACAGGGGAGGACAGATACGCAGTATTTT. The encoded protein is CASSLRQGRTDTQYF. The chain carries TRBV11-1 and TRBJ2-3, with 8 bases lining up with TRBD1. J gave up 3 bases and V 2 bases, and 4 bases lay outside the gene matches. The CDR3 length is 15 residues. CDR1 and CDR2 from the germline V gene are SGHAT and FQDESV (reference sequence).

The chain couples TRBV30 to TRBJ1-2; possible D gene TRBD1, 5 bases. The V gene's germline CDR1 is GTSNPN and CDR2 SVGIG (reference sequence). This CDR3 region has 15 residues. The V and J ends lost 0 bases and 6 bases respectively, with 17 bases between them. The chain's CDR3 is CAWSVRFAGDDGYTF. The CDR3 coding sequence is TGTGCCTGGAGTGTACGGTTCGCGGGGGACGATGGCTACACCTTC.

The rearrangement joins TRBV11-1 to TRBJ2-1; perhaps TRBD2 as D (5 bases). The germline V gene encodes CDR1 SGHAT and CDR2 FQDESV (reference sequence). Trimming pared 5 bases from V and 7 bases from J, leaving 15 bases between. The CDR3 is 14 amino acids. The CDR3 nucleotides are TGTGCCAGCAGCCGAAGCGGAAATCGTAATGAGCAGTTCTTC. Translating it yields CASSRSGNRNEQFF.

This clone was detected only a few times. The chain recombines TRBV11-1 with TRBJ2-5; no clear D. The CDR3 has 15 residues. Trimming took 5 bases from V and 0 from J, leaving 13 bases between them. The germline gives CDR1 SGHAT, CDR2 FQDESV (reference sequence). The CDR3 here is CASSPLGEYQETQYF. Written as DNA, the CDR3 is TGTGCCAGCAGCCCCCTGGGCGAGTACCAAGAGACCCAGTACTTC.

The J gene is TRBJ2-7, the V gene TRBV28, with a possible D match to TRBD2 (6 bases). The CDR3 is made up of 16 amino acids. Germline loops: CDR1 MDHEN, CDR2 SYDVKM. The germline V and J ends were trimmed by 5 bases and 3 bases, with 20 bases remaining between them. The CDR3 reads CASSPPIGRGSYEQYF. The CDR3 region has the DNA TGTGCCAGCAGTCCACCTATCGGGAGAGGGAGCTACGAGCAGTACTTC. The full variable domain, its missing parts supplied by reference TRBV28 and TRBJ2-7, is DVKVTQSSRYLVKRTGEKVFLECVQDMDHENMFWYRQDPGLGLRLIYFSYDVKMKEKGDIPEGYSVSREKKERFSLILESASTNQTSMYLCASSPPIGRGSYEQYFGPGTRLTVT.

The chain joins TRBV14 to TRBJ1-2; 10 nucleotides agree with TRBD1. The CDR3 is 16 amino acids. Germline trimming cut 3 bases from V and 6 bases from J; bases unmatched to any gene: 10. CDR1 is SGHDN and CDR2 is FVKESK in the germline V gene. The CDR3 bases are TGTGCCAGCAGCCATCCTGGGGACAGGGGCTTCGATGGCTACACCTTC. As protein: CASSHPGDRGFDGYTF.

The chain has TRBV30 and TRBJ2-2; 7 bases align to TRBD2. The J segment lost 3 bases and the V segment lost 2 bases, leaving 3 bases of the junction unmatched. Looked up from germline, CDR1 is GTSNPN and CDR2 is SVGIG (reference sequence). The CDR3 extends over 14 amino acids. The CDR3 nucleotides are TGTGCCTGGAGTTGGGGGGGAGACACCGGGGAGCTGTTTTTT. Residues: CAWSWGGDTGELFF.

The gene calls are TRBV13 and TRBJ2-7, with 7 nucleotides matching TRBD2. Germline assignment: CDR1 PRHDT and CDR2 FYEKMQ (reference sequence). CDR3 length: 15 residues. The V and J ends lost 4 bases and 2 bases, in that order; junction bases with no gene match: 8. In DNA form, the CDR3 reads TGTGCCAGCAGCTCCTACCGGGGAGGGACCTACGAGCAGTACTTC. The encoded protein is CASSSYRGGTYEQYF.

The chain employs TRBV7-6 and TRBJ2-7; TRBD1 matches at 7 bases. Germline trimming cut 5 bases from V and 1 base from J; bases unmatched to any gene: 5. This CDR3 has 14 amino acids. The germline V gene encodes CDR1 SGHVS and CDR2 FNYEAQ. CDR3 in DNA: TGTGCCAGCAGCACCGGGACAGAGTCCTACGAGCAGTACTTC. As protein: CASSTGTESYEQYF.

This clone was recorded once. The rearrangement joins TRBV6-6 to TRBJ2-5; D gene uncertain. Germline V lookup: CDR1 MNHNY, CDR2 SVGAGI (reference sequence). V was pared by 6 bases and J by 5 bases, with 16 bases between. This CDR3 contains 14 residues. The CDR3, as DNA: TGTGCCAGCAGCCCCAGCGCCCGAGAGGAGACCCAGTACTTC. Protein product: CASSPSAREETQYF.

This CDR3 is CASSEWTTQTYNEQFF. The CDR3 bases are TGCGCCAGCAGTGAGTGGACTACACAGACTTACAATGAGCAGTTCTTC. The chain employs TRBV10-2 and TRBJ2-1, with D possibly matching TRBD2 (6 bases). Germline CDR1 is WSHSY and CDR2 is SAAADI. This CDR3 spans 16 amino acids. Deletions cut 1 base from V and 4 bases from J, with 14 bases between.

A few counts support this clone. J is TRBJ2-3 and V is TRBV5-1; possible D gene TRBD2, 7 bases. Germline lookup yields CDR1 SGHRS and CDR2 YFSETQ. This CDR3 is 15 amino acids long. Trimming shortened V by 2 bases and J by 2 bases, and 12 bases separated the two germline ends. This CDR3 is CASSFVGGLTDTQYF. The CDR3 nucleotides are TGCGCCAGCAGCTTCGTGGGGGGGCTCACAGATACGCAGTATTTT.

J is TRBJ2-1 and V is TRBV9, with 10 bases matching TRBD2. CDR1 is SGDLS, CDR2 YYNGEE, per germline. The length of the CDR3 is 17 residues. The V and J ends lost 3 bases and 4 bases, in that order; junction bases with no gene match: 10. CDR3 sequence: CASSESGGAGPYNEQFF. The DNA for the CDR3 is TGTGCCAGCAGCGAAAGCGGGGGGGCAGGTCCTTACAATGAGCAGTTCTTC.

The gene calls are TRBV2 and TRBJ2-7; D unclear. In germline, CDR1 is SNHLY, CDR2 FYNNEI. The length of the CDR3 is 13 residues. Trimming took off 3 bases at V and 4 bases at J, with 10 bases between the two ends. The CDR3 DNA follows: TGTGCCAGCAGTGAGTACGAGGAGTACGAGCAGTACTTC. Translated, it gives CASSEYEEYEQYF.

The chain has TRBV6-6 and TRBJ2-7, with TRBD1 matching 11 bases. V shed 6 bases and J 3 bases; nucleotides not matched to a gene: 7. The CDR3 is 15 amino acids. The germline gives CDR1 MNHNY, CDR2 SVGAGI (reference sequence). CDR3 coding DNA: TGTGCCAGCAGGTCCACCGGGACAGGGGGCTACGAGCAGTACTTC. Its translation is CASRSTGTGGYEQYF.

V and J are TRBV7-2 and TRBJ2-3, with D hard to call. CDR1 and CDR2 from the germline V gene are SGHTA and FQGNSA. The V end was cut by 5 bases, the J end by 0 bases, with 6 bases between. This CDR3 has 13 residues. The CDR3 is CASSPQSTDTQYF. The DNA for the CDR3 is TGTGCCAGCAGCCCCCAGAGCACAGATACGCAGTATTTT.

DNA for the CDR3: TGTGCCAGTAGTCTACGCCCGGACAGAAAATATTCACCCCTCCACTTT. Amino acids: CASSLRPDRKYSPLHF. V gene TRBV19 combines with J gene TRBJ1-6; weak D call: TRBD1 (6 bases). The ends were cut back, 5 bases at V and 8 bases at J, with 19 bases in the middle. This CDR3 contains 16 residues. Germline CDR1 is LNHDA and CDR2 is SQIVND (reference sequence).

This clone was picked up one time. The chain joins TRBV19 to TRBJ2-7, with D possibly TRBD1 on 6 matching bases. This CDR3 region has 13 residues. The V gene lost 10 bases and the J gene lost 2 bases, with 15 bases spanning the gap. Germline-derived CDR1 and CDR2 are LNHDA and SQIVND (reference sequence). CDR3 loop: CATKGTNAYEQYF. The DNA of the CDR3 is TGTGCCACGAAGGGGACAAATGCCTACGAGCAGTACTTC. Full variable domain (outside the CDR3, taken from reference TRBV19 and TRBJ2-7): DGGITQSPKYLFRKEGQNVTLSCEQNLNHDAMYWYRQDPGQGLRLIYYSQIVNDFQKGDIAEGYSVSREKKESFPLTVTSAQKNPTAFYLCATKGTNAYEQYFGPGTRLTVT.

The DNA for the CDR3 is TGCAGCGCCGAGCGACAGGGTAAAGCGACTGAAGCTTTCTTT. It is translated as CSAERQGKATEAFF. The chain joins TRBV29-1 to TRBJ1-1; 7 bases align to TRBD1. The CDR3 consists of 14 residues. V trimming: 7 bases; J trimming: 5 bases; junction bases outside the gene matches: 13. Germline V gives CDR1 SQVTM, CDR2 ANQGSEA.

J is TRBJ2-5 and V is TRBV5-6; 9 bases are shared with TRBD2. There are 16 residues in the CDR3. CDR1 and CDR2 (germline): SGHDT, YYEEEE. J was trimmed by 5 bases and V by 4 bases; bases with no gene match: 12. CDR3 protein: CASSRQAGGGWETQYF. The CDR3 DNA follows: TGTGCCAGCAGCCGACAAGCGGGAGGAGGGTGGGAGACCCAGTACTTC.

As for this clone: Here the CDR3 omits its conserved ending phenylalanine or tryptophan, so a read error is the likely source. No DNA is shown, since the ends of the CDR3 on it are uncertain; the CDR3 is the one TCRdb lists. The chain employs TRBV11-2 and TRBJ1-2; no check of the table's D call, TRBD1, against the DNA was made. The CDR3 is 11 residues long, counting both termini. The germline CDR1 and CDR2 sequences are SGHAT and FQNNGV. The CDR3: CASSFERGIEL.